Listed below are T cell receptor beta chains from one sample, sequenced in a study of blood T cells in healthy people across ages. TCRdb itself ran the 5' RACE reads through MiXCR, one entry per CDR3 protein. The repertoire consists of around 1,500,000 distinct CDR3 sequences, with 28% occurring once and the leading ten covering 7.7%. The sample consisted of blood. The receptor set was obtained from a woman aged 25 to 39 in good health. Both conserved end residues are part of each CDR3. D genes are given only for firm matches. Clone size is shown for a subset of rows, as once, few, many or a class of expanded clone.

abundance,d_gene,len,j_gene,v_gene,CDR3aa,CDR3nt
-,-,17,TRBJ1-5,TRBV4-3,CASSQDESGRSNQPQHF,TGCGCCAGCAGCCAAGATGAGAGTGGTCGGAGCAATCAGCCCCAGCATTTT
many,TRBD2,15,TRBJ2-3,TRBV12-3/TRBV12-4,CASSSSGRGSDTQYF,TGTGCCAGCAGCAGTAGCGGGAGAGGGTCAGATACGCAGTATTTT
-,-,14,TRBJ1-5,TRBV7-2,CASSLLVGNQPQHF,TGTGCCAGCAGCTTATTGGTGGGGAATCAGCCCCAGCATTTT
-,TRBD1,14,TRBJ1-4,TRBV20-1,CSALTTGVTEKLFF,TGCAGTGCTCTGACGACAGGGGTTACTGAAAAACTGTTTTTT
-,TRBD2,18,TRBJ2-3,TRBV24-1,CATSPGLAGDSSTDTQYF,TGTGCCACCAGTCCGGGACTAGCGGGAGACTCCTCCACAGATACGCAGTATTTT
many,TRBD2,15,TRBJ2-7,TRBV7-2,CASSFLTSGSYEQYF,TGTGCCAGCAGCTTTCTCACTAGCGGGAGTTACGAGCAGTACTTC
-,-,13,TRBJ1-1,TRBV27,CASSPAQGTEAFF,TGTGCCAGCAGTCCAGCCCAGGGTACTGAAGCTTTCTTT
many,-,14,TRBJ2-7,TRBV15,CATSRDRGTYEQYF,TGTGCCACCAGCAGAGATCGGGGGACCTACGAGCAGTACTTC
few,-,13,TRBJ2-1,TRBV18,CASSPKQINEQFF,TGTGCCAGCTCACCCAAACAAATCAATGAGCAGTTCTTC
-,TRBD1,16,TRBJ2-1,TRBV5-6,CASSGGTGGAYSEQFF,TGTGCCAGCAGCGGAGGAACAGGGGGCGCCTACAGTGAGCAGTTCTTC
few,-,13,TRBJ2-7,TRBV20-1,CSSEGASSYEQYF,TGCAGCTCGGAAGGGGCTAGCTCCTACGAGCAGTACTTC
-,-,17,TRBJ2-3,TRBV14,CASSQGETGTYTDTQYF,TGTGCCAGCAGCCAAGGGGAGACAGGAACCTACACAGATACGCAGTATTTT
-,-,15,TRBJ2-7,TRBV27,CASSPMGVSSYEQYF,TGTGCCAGCAGCCCGATGGGGGTGAGCTCCTACGAGCAGTACTTC
-,-,14,TRBJ2-2,TRBV6-5,CASRPRQRTGELFF,TGTGCCAGCAGACCGAGACAACGCACCGGGGAGCTGTTTTTT
few,TRBD1,13,TRBJ2-1,TRBV15,CATSGQGYDEQFF,TGTGCCACCTCGGGACAGGGGTACGATGAGCAGTTCTTC
-,-,15,TRBJ1-5,TRBV5-1,CASSPAGISNQPQHF,TGCGCCAGCAGCCCGGCCGGAATCAGCAATCAGCCCCAGCATTTT
-,TRBD2,17,TRBJ2-7,TRBV7-9,CASSPGGAGGAYNEQYF,TGTGCCAGCAGCCCTGGTGGGGCGGGAGGCGCCTACAATGAGCAGTACTTC
-,-,11,TRBJ2-1,TRBV2,CASISPNEQFF,TGTGCCAGCATTAGTCCCAATGAGCAGTTCTTC
many,-,12,TRBJ1-5,TRBV6-6,CASGGPNQPQHF,TGTGCCAGCGGGGGACCCAATCAGCCCCAGCATTTT